The clone carrying this T cell receptor (beta chain) was recorded once. In the original workflow: Quantification of nucleated cells was approximated via reference gene primer amplification. Profiling relied on immunoSEQ multiplex PCR, and the TCRdb table lists in-frame clones only, not all of them. Clone size and V and J calls were adopted from that table, with D and trimming inferred from the DNA. The table records more than 130,000 clones, under 85% of them present only once. The CDR3 sequence is 15 residues long. V dropped 5 bases and J dropped 4; count of bases not matched to a gene: 7. Germline loops: CDR1 MDHEN, CDR2 SYDVKM. The data were obtained in a study of blood T cell repertoires in COVID-19. Across the whole study: Whether acute or convalescent, the COVID-19 samples came from the United States, Italy and Spain. T cells, B-cell-depleted T cells, or PBMCs supplied cDNA or gDNA.

This receptor was identified in a woman aged 80 or over in a cohort sampled during active or convalescent COVID-19. The specimen was peripheral blood. This chain links TRBV28 with TRBJ1-3, with 8 nucleotides matching TRBD1. The CDR3 sequence: CASSRFRDRGNTIYF. The CDR3 DNA follows: TGTGCCAGCAGTCGCTTCCGGGACAGGGGAAACACCATATATTTT. The full variable domain, completed using reference TRBV28 and TRBJ1-3, is DVKVTQSSRYLVKRTGEKVFLECVQDMDHENMFWYRQDPGLGLRLIYFSYDVKMKEKGDIPEGYSVSREKKERFSLILESASTNQTSMYLCASSRFRDRGNTIYFGEGSWLTVV.